One and the same sample provided the 16 T cell receptor beta chains below, sequenced in a study of OX40 agonist ivuxolimab in advanced cancers. The table came from immunoSEQ multiplex PCR; TCRdb's copy has only in-frame clones and leaves some out. The repertoire consists of 80,000 to 100,000 clones, with around 85% occurring once and the leading ten covering 0.75% to 0.95%. Sequenced here: CD4+ or CD8+ T cells sorted from blood, sampled in a trial of the OX40 agonist ivuxolimab. Receptors originate from an adult with an advanced solid tumor such as melanoma, head and neck, liver or kidney cancer.

The chain uses TRBV7-9 and TRBJ2-1; 8 bases match TRBD1. This CDR3 comprises 17 residues. Germline V lookup: CDR1 SEHNR, CDR2 FQNEAQ (reference sequence). Trimming took 4 bases from V and 8 from J; bases not matched to a gene: 16. The CDR3 region is CASSSAPRTGNPYEQFF. The CDR3 DNA is TGTGCCAGCAGCTCCGCCCCCCGGACAGGGAATCCCTATGAGCAGTTCTTC.

This sequence joins TRBV30 and TRBJ2-3; TRBD2 agrees at 14 bases. The germline CDR1 and CDR2 sequences are GTSNPN and SVGIG (reference sequence). This CDR3 is built from 14 residues. V trimming: 7 bases; J trimming: 5 bases; junction bases outside the gene matches: 5. In DNA, the CDR3 is TGTGCCTCTCGACTAGCGGGAGGGCAAGATACGCAGTATTTT. As protein: CASRLAGGQDTQYF.

The chain carries TRBV19 and TRBJ1-1, with 9 positions matching TRBD1. The CDR3 length is 13 residues. J gave up 5 bases and V 8 bases, and 6 bases lay outside the gene matches. Germline V gene lookup returns CDR1 LNHDA and CDR2 SQIVND (reference sequence). For the CDR3, the DNA is TGTGCCAGTCGGGGACAGGGTGTTACTGAAGCTTTCTTT. Residues: CASRGQGVTEAFF.

The chain carries TRBV5-6 and TRBJ1-2; D gene unclear. Looked up from germline, CDR1 is SGHDT and CDR2 is YYEEEE. V shed 4 bases and J shed 4 bases, with 14 bases lying between them. CDR3 length: 14 residues. The CDR3 DNA reads TGTGCCAGCAGCCCCGCCGGGGTCATCTATGGCTACACCTTC. Its translation: CASSPAGVIYGYTF.

The J gene is TRBJ2-7, the V gene TRBV28; possibly TRBD2 for D (6 bases). CDR1 and CDR2 from the germline V gene are MDHEN and SYDVKM. This CDR3 is built from 15 residues. Trimming pared 3 bases from V and 2 bases from J, leaving 14 bases between. The CDR3 DNA follows: TGTGCCAGCAGTTTCTCTCCGGACTACGCCTACGAGCAGTACTTC. Translating it yields CASSFSPDYAYEQYF.

The chain carries TRBV6-6 and TRBJ2-2; D remains unclear. The CDR3 has 15 amino acids. Germline CDR1 and CDR2: MNHNY and SVGAGI (reference sequence). Trimming took off 4 bases at V and 1 base at J, with 10 bases between the two ends. CDR3 amino acids: CASSSSSENTGELFF. In nucleotides, the CDR3 is TGTGCCAGCAGTTCCAGCTCTGAGAACACCGGGGAGCTGTTTTTT.

This rearrangement joins TRBV29-1 to TRBJ1-4, with TRBD1 as a possible D gene (6 bases). V lost 7 bases, J lost 8 bases, and 17 bases lay in between. The CDR3 spans 13 residues. Germline V CDR1 and CDR2: SQVTM, ANQGSEA. The CDR3: CSAVGQGMEKLFF. CDR3 nucleotides: TGCAGCGCCGTAGGGCAGGGGATGGAAAAACTGTTTTTT.

The CDR3: CASSQVEGGASGNTIYF. CDR3 nucleotides: TGTGCCAGCAGCCAAGTCGAGGGTGGGGCCTCTGGAAACACCATATATTTT. This chain uses TRBV4-2 with TRBJ1-3; perhaps TRBD1 as D (5 bases). The germline V and J ends were trimmed by 1 base and 0 bases, with 13 bases remaining between them. The CDR3 extends over 17 amino acids. Germline V gene lookup returns CDR1 LGHNA and CDR2 YNFKEQ.

The CDR3 is CASSQDGMNTEAFF. The CDR3 coding sequence is TGTGCCAGCAGCCAAGATGGCATGAACACTGAAGCTTTCTTT. The J gene is TRBJ1-1, the V gene TRBV4-2; D is undetermined. Germline CDR1 is LGHNA and CDR2 is YNFKEQ. V lost 0 bases, J lost 0 bases, and 5 bases lay in between. This CDR3 is 14 amino acids long.

This clone was observed once. V is TRBV7-4 and J is TRBJ1-4; D ambiguous. Germline-derived CDR1 and CDR2 are SGHVT and SQSDAQ. CDR3 length: 12 residues. Trimming stripped 2 bases from V and 10 bases from J, with 8 bases between. CDR3 nucleotides: TGTGCCAGCAGCTTATATGAGGGAAAACTGTTTTTT. It specifies CASSLYEGKLFF. Full variable domain (outside the CDR3, taken from reference TRBV7-4 and TRBJ1-4): GAGVSQSPRYKVAKRGRDVALRCDSISGHVTLYWYRQTLGQGSEVLTYSQSDAQRDKSGRPSGRFSAERPERSVSTLKIQRTEQGDSAVYLCASSLYEGKLFFGSGTQLSVL.

This clone appeared a few times. V is TRBV19 and J is TRBJ1-5; D uncertain. This CDR3 spans 12 amino acids. Germline assignment: CDR1 LNHDA and CDR2 SQIVND (reference sequence). The germline V and J ends were trimmed by 5 bases and 2 bases, with 4 bases remaining between them. The CDR3 coding sequence is TGTGCCAGTAGTGCGGGCAATCAGCCCCAGCATTTT. It translates to CASSAGNQPQHF.

The chain recombines TRBV6-1 with TRBJ2-1; D not resolved. Trimming pared 4 bases from V and 7 bases from J, leaving 11 bases between. The germline gives CDR1 MNHNS, CDR2 SASEGT. The CDR3 runs 13 residues. The CDR3 region is CASSVVGWNEQFF. The CDR3, as DNA: TGTGCCAGCAGTGTGGTGGGGTGGAATGAGCAGTTCTTC.

This clone was recorded only once. The chain is built from TRBV20-1 and TRBJ2-3, with 8 bases aligning to TRBD2. Trimming removed 0 bases from V and 11 bases from J; junction bases left unmatched: 1. CDR3 length: 11 residues. Germline lookup yields CDR1 DFQATT and CDR2 SNEGSKA (reference sequence). CDR3 bases: TGCAGTGCTAGAGACCTAGCGGGGCAGTATTTT. Encoded protein: CSARDLAGQYF.

A few counts support this clone. The CDR3 here is CASSFTGEAEAFF. The CDR3, as DNA: TGTGCCAGTAGTTTCACAGGGGAGGCTGAAGCTTTCTTT. The chain combines TRBV19 with TRBJ1-1; 7 nucleotides line up with TRBD1. J lost 6 bases, V lost 5 bases, and 6 bases had no gene match. The CDR3 spans 13 residues. CDR1 and CDR2 (germline): LNHDA, SQIVND (reference sequence).

The gene calls are TRBV28 and TRBJ1-1, with D uncertain. This CDR3 region has 17 residues. The ends were cut back, 5 bases at V and 0 bases at J, with 19 bases in the middle. Germline lookup yields CDR1 MDHEN and CDR2 SYDVKM. This CDR3 is CASSPAGRLGMNTEAFF. CDR3 DNA: TGTGCCAGCAGTCCTGCGGGTCGTTTGGGTATGAACACTGAAGCTTTCTTT.

The rearrangement uses TRBV2 and TRBJ2-7; 8 bases line up with TRBD1. The V gene end was trimmed by 5 bases and the J gene end by 3 bases; junction bases not matched to a gene: 6. Germline CDR1 SNHLY, CDR2 FYNNEI. The CDR3 covers 14 residues. CDR3 sequence reads: CASSPRQGFYEQYV. The CDR3 bases are TGTGCCAGCAGTCCCAGACAGGGGTTCTACGAGCAGTACGTC.